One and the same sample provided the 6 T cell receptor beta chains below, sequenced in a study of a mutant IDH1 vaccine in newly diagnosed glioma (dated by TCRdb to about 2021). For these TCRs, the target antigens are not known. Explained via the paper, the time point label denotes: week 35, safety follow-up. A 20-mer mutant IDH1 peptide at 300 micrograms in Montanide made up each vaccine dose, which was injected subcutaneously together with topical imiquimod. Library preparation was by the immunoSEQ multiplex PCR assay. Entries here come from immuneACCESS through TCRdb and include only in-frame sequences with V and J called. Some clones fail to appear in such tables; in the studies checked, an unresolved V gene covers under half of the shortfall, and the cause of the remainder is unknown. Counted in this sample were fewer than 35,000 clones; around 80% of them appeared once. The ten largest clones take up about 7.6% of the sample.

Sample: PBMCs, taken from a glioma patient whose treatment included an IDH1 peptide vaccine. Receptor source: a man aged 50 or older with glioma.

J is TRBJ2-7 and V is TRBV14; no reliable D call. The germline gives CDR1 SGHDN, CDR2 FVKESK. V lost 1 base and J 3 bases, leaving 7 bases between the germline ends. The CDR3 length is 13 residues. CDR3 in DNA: TGTGCCAGCAGCCAAGGTTATGGCTACGAGCAGTACTTC. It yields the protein CASSQGYGYEQYF.

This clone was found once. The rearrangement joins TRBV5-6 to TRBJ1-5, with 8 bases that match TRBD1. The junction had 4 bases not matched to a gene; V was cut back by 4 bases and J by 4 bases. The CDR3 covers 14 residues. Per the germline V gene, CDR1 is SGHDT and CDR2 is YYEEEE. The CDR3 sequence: CASSKDRGNQPQHF. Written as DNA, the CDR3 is TGTGCCAGCAGCAAAGACAGGGGAAATCAGCCCCAGCATTTT.

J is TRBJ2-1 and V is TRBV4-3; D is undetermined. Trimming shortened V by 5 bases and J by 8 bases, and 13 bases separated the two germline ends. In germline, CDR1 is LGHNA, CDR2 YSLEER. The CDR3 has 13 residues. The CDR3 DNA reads TGCGCCAGCAGCACCAGAAAGGAAGATGAGCAGTTCTTC. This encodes CASSTRKEDEQFF.

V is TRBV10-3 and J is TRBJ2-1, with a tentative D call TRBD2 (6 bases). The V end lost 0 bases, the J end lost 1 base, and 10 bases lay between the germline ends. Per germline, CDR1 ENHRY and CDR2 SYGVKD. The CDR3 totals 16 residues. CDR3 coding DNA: TGTGCCATCAGTGAGTCCCTAGCGAGGTCCTACAATGAGCAGTTCTTC. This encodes CAISESLARSYNEQFF.

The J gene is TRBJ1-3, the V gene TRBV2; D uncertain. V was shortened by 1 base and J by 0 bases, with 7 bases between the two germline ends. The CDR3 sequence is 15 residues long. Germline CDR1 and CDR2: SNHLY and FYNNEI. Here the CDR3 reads CASSEGLLSGNTIYF. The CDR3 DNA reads TGTGCCAGCAGTGAAGGGCTCCTCTCTGGAAACACCATATATTTT.

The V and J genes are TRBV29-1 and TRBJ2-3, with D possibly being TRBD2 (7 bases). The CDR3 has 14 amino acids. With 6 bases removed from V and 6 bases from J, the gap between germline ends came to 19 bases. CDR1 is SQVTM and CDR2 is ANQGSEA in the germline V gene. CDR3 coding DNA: TGCAGCGTAGCGAAAGGGGGGGCGAGGGATACGCAGTATTTT. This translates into CSVAKGGARDTQYF.